The 31 T cell receptor beta chains below all came from one sample that was sequenced in a study of CD8 T cells in ankylosing spondylitis listed by TCRdb under 2017. Library preparation employed 5' RACE. The reads were generated on an Illumina HiSeq 2500. TCRdb's own reprocessing of the public reads used fastp at Q25 and MiXCR and kept productive beta chains. Each record represents a unique CDR3 protein, reported with the most common genes and DNA among its rows. Across this sample there are approximately 150,000 distinct CDR3 sequences, with more than 40% seen only once. The ten top clones hold over 12% of the sample. Sequenced material: synovial fluid, either unsorted or a sorted T cell fraction (not recorded which). These receptors all come from a male donor with ankylosing spondylitis.

This clonotype was observed a few times. V and J are TRBV6-1 and TRBJ1-1; perhaps TRBD1 as D (5 bases). The germline gives CDR1 MNHNS, CDR2 SASEGT. Trimming removed 5 bases at V and 2 bases at J, with 9 bases between. This CDR3 has 13 amino acids. The CDR3 sequence is CASSPRDNTEAFF. DNA of the CDR3: TGTGCCAGCAGTCCCAGGGACAACACTGAAGCTTTCTTT.

The V and J genes are TRBV14 and TRBJ2-1, with 9 bases that match TRBD2. The CDR3 runs to 16 residues. V lost 0 bases and J lost 8; bases outside the gene matches: 8. Per the germline V gene, CDR1 is SGHDN and CDR2 is FVKESK. As DNA, the CDR3 is TGTGCCAGCAGCCAAGACTCGGGACTAGCAATCCATGAGCAGTTCTTC. It is translated as CASSQDSGLAIHEQFF.

The chain uses TRBV20-1 and TRBJ1-2; D uncertain. The CDR3 runs to 9 residues. V lost 5 bases and J 7 bases, leaving 5 bases between the germline ends. The germline gives CDR1 DFQATT, CDR2 SNEGSKA (reference sequence). This CDR3 is CSAGLGYTF. The CDR3 DNA reads TGCAGTGCTGGTCTTGGCTACACCTTC.

V gene TRBV6-1 combines with J gene TRBJ2-7; tentatively, D is TRBD2 (5 bases). Germline V gene lookup returns CDR1 MNHNS and CDR2 SASEGT. This CDR3 comprises 13 residues. Trimming left V 8 bases short and J 7 bases short, with 18 bases between. CDR3 loop: CASGGSASREQYF. CDR3 in DNA: TGTGCCAGCGGAGGTTCAGCGTCCCGGGAGCAGTACTTC.

The rearrangement links TRBV20-1 to TRBJ2-3; 9 bases are a match to TRBD2. The CDR3 sequence is 21 residues long. With 2 bases clipped from V and 2 bases from J, the junction kept 23 bases outside the gene matches. Per germline, CDR1 DFQATT and CDR2 SNEGSKA (reference sequence). The chain's CDR3 is CSARTPVGGGAPRSHTDTQYF. The DNA of the CDR3 is TGCAGTGCTAGAACGCCGGTCGGCGGGGGGGCCCCAAGAAGTCACACAGATACGCAGTATTTT.

This clonotype was counted many times. This sequence joins TRBV11-2 and TRBJ2-3; D remains unclear. This CDR3 has 13 amino acids. CDR1 and CDR2 (germline): SGHAT, FQNNGV. V was trimmed by 5 bases and J by 4 bases, leaving 10 bases between them. CDR3 sequence reads: CASSVATSDTQYF. The DNA for the CDR3 is TGTGCCAGCAGCGTCGCTACCTCAGATACGCAGTATTTT.

CDR3 nucleotide sequence: TGTGCCAGCAGCCAGCGGCCGCGGGCGGCGGGAGCTTTCTTT. This codes for CASSQRPRAAGAFF. This chain uses TRBV7-9 with TRBJ1-1; D gene ambiguous. Germline CDR1 SEHNR, CDR2 FQNEAQ (reference sequence). This CDR3 region has 14 residues. V lost 5 bases and J lost 10, with 20 bases in between.

The chain joins TRBV27 to TRBJ2-1; 10 positions agree with TRBD2. The CDR3 covers 18 residues. Germline V lookup: CDR1 MNHEY, CDR2 SMNVEV (reference sequence). Trimming cost V 5 bases and J 7 bases; bases outside gene matches: 17. In DNA form, the CDR3 reads TGTGCCAGCAGTCTCCTTCGTCTAGCGGGAGAGGCCAATAATGAGCAGTTCTTC. As protein: CASSLLRLAGEANNEQFF.

The chain has TRBV7-9 and TRBJ2-1; 7 bases fit TRBD2. Germline assignment: CDR1 SEHNR and CDR2 FQNEAQ (reference sequence). V dropped 4 bases and J dropped 8; count of bases not matched to a gene: 17. The CDR3 sequence is 17 residues long. CDR3 DNA: TGTGCCAGCAGCTCACCCTCTAGCGGTCGGGGATGGGATGAGCAGTTCTTC. It translates to CASSSPSSGRGWDEQFF.

This clonotype was recorded at least ten times. The chain carries TRBV5-1 and TRBJ2-1, with 7 bases that match TRBD2. Germline V lookup: CDR1 SGHRS, CDR2 YFSETQ. This CDR3 is built from 15 residues. J was trimmed by 8 bases and V by 7 bases; bases with no gene match: 15. The CDR3 reads CASRDWGGALDEQFF. The CDR3 nucleotides are TGCGCCAGCCGGGATTGGGGGGGAGCCCTGGATGAGCAGTTCTTC.

This clonotype was detected only once. This may be a read error, as it is one base from a much larger clone. The gene calls are TRBV2 and TRBJ2-2, with a possible D match to TRBD2 (6 bases). Germline V gene sequence: CDR1 SNHLY, CDR2 FYNNEI. The CDR3 is 16 amino acids. CDR3 amino acids: CASSSLPTGVTGELLF. In DNA, the CDR3 is TGTGCCAGCAGTTCCCTCCCAACGGGAGTCACCGGGGAGCTGTTGTTT.

This clonotype has a count of ten or more. V and J are TRBV20-1 and TRBJ1-1, with 8 positions matching TRBD1. The CDR3 has 14 residues. Germline V gene lookup returns CDR1 DFQATT and CDR2 SNEGSKA (reference sequence). V dropped 5 bases and J dropped 7; count of bases not matched to a gene: 12. The CDR3 DNA reads TGCAGTGCTCCCCTCGCGGGACAGGCAATTGAAGCTTTCTTT. It yields the protein CSAPLAGQAIEAFF.

The chain couples TRBV6-2 or TRBV6-3 to TRBJ2-2; a weak D match, TRBD1 (6 bases). CDR3 length: 13 amino acids. V lost 8 bases to trimming and J lost 5 bases, with 12 bases between them. Germline CDR1 is MNHEY and CDR2 is SVGEGT. CDR3 amino acids: CASARGSTGELFF. CDR3 DNA: TGTGCCAGCGCCAGGGGCTCGACCGGGGAGCTGTTTTTT.

This clonotype was found a few times. The genes are TRBV28 and TRBJ2-2; D is undetermined. The V gene's germline CDR1 is MDHEN and CDR2 SYDVKM. The CDR3 is 14 amino acids. Trimming stripped 2 bases from V and 7 bases from J, with 11 bases between. CDR3 in amino acids: CASSLRHPGGELFF. In DNA, the CDR3 is TGTGCCAGCAGTTTAAGGCACCCAGGCGGGGAGCTGTTTTTT.

The rearrangement links TRBV25-1 to TRBJ2-1, with D unresolved. The CDR3 consists of 13 residues. The V end lost 0 bases, the J end lost 8 bases, and 8 bases lay between the germline ends. CDR1 and CDR2 (germline): MGHDK, SYGVNS. The CDR3 bases are TGTGCCAGCAGTGAATACCCGATCGATGAGCAGTTCTTC. Translating it yields CASSEYPIDEQFF.

The chain couples TRBV11-1 to TRBJ2-6, with D uncertain. V gave up 5 bases and J gave up 4 bases, with 12 bases separating them. The V gene's germline CDR1 is SGHAT and CDR2 FQDESV (reference sequence). The CDR3 runs to 15 residues. CDR3 sequence reads: CASSIRWFGANVLTF. CDR3 DNA sequence: TGTGCCAGCAGCATTAGATGGTTCGGGGCCAACGTCCTGACTTTC.

The chain has TRBV27 and TRBJ2-2; TRBD2 agrees at 9 bases. Trimming cost V 6 bases and J 4 bases; bases outside gene matches: 21. In germline, CDR1 is MNHEY, CDR2 SMNVEV (reference sequence). The CDR3 covers 20 residues. The CDR3, as DNA: TGTGCCAGCAGCCTACTGGCTGAACCGGGCGGGAGGGCCTTCACCGGGGAGCTGTTTTTT. This sequence encodes CASSLLAEPGGRAFTGELFF.

The chain combines TRBV4-1 with TRBJ1-5; D is undetermined. CDR1 and CDR2 from the germline V gene are MGHRA and YSYEKL. CDR3 length equals 16 residues. V was clipped by 0 bases and J by 0 bases, with 9 bases between them. The CDR3 sequence: CASSQEGLNSNQPQHF. The CDR3 DNA follows: TGCGCCAGCAGCCAAGAAGGTCTAAATAGCAATCAGCCCCAGCATTTT.

V and J are TRBV27 and TRBJ2-1, with D hard to call. Trimming pared 7 bases from V and 0 bases from J, leaving 13 bases between. The CDR3 covers 15 residues. Germline V gene lookup returns CDR1 MNHEY and CDR2 SMNVEV (reference sequence). The CDR3 sequence is CASNPLPSSYNEQFF. The CDR3 nucleotides read TGTGCCAGCAACCCGCTTCCGAGCTCCTACAATGAGCAGTTCTTC.

This CDR3 is CASSQESGWGWTEAFF. The CDR3 nucleotides read TGCGCCAGCAGCCAAGAGAGTGGGTGGGGGTGGACTGAAGCTTTCTTT. The chain links TRBV4-1 to TRBJ1-1, with D perhaps matching TRBD1 (5 bases). Germline CDR1 reads MGHRA; CDR2 reads YSYEKL. The V gene lost 0 bases and the J gene lost 5 bases, with 16 bases spanning the gap. The CDR3 has 16 residues.

This clonotype was seen more than once but under ten times. The rearrangement uses TRBV4-1 and TRBJ1-2; maybe TRBD1 (5 bases). CDR3 size: 18 residues. The germline gives CDR1 MGHRA, CDR2 YSYEKL. Deletions cut 0 bases from V and 2 bases from J, with 19 bases between. This CDR3 is CASSQEKPGLRLNYGYTF. In DNA, the CDR3 is TGCGCCAGCAGCCAAGAAAAACCGGGACTCCGCCTAAACTATGGCTACACCTTC.

This clonotype was seen ten or more times. CDR3 amino acids: CASSLGVEAREEQYF. DNA for the CDR3: TGTGCCAGCAGCTTAGGTGTCGAGGCCCGGGAGGAGCAGTACTTC. V and J are TRBV7-8 and TRBJ2-7; tentative D call: TRBD2 (6 bases). CDR1 and CDR2 (germline): SGHVS, FQNEAQ. The CDR3 spans 15 residues. V lost 1 base to trimming and J lost 7 bases, with 17 bases between them.

This chain links TRBV4-2 with TRBJ2-7; 10 positions match TRBD2. After removal of 0 bases from V and 3 bases from J, the junction contained 8 bases not matched to a gene. This CDR3 region has 17 residues. Germline CDR1 LGHNA, CDR2 YNFKEQ. The CDR3 DNA sequence: TGTGCCAGCAGCCAAGATCTGGGTAGCGGGGGGCTCTACGAGCAGTACTTC. Amino acid sequence: CASSQDLGSGGLYEQYF.

This clonotype was recorded a few times. This rearrangement joins TRBV20-1 to TRBJ2-1, with TRBD1 identical over 7 bases. In germline, CDR1 is DFQATT, CDR2 SNEGSKA (reference sequence). CDR3 size: 16 residues. The junction had 16 bases not matched to a gene; V was cut back by 7 bases and J by 4 bases. The CDR3 here is CSGTRGFRPRYNEQFF. The CDR3, as DNA: TGCAGTGGCACCAGGGGGTTTCGACCTCGTTACAATGAGCAGTTCTTC.

This clonotype was observed a few times. The rearrangement links TRBV4-1 to TRBJ1-4, with TRBD1 as a possible D gene (5 bases). This CDR3 is 17 amino acids long. Germline-derived CDR1 and CDR2 are MGHRA and YSYEKL. Trimming removed 2 bases at V and 8 bases at J, with 21 bases between. CDR3 DNA: TGCGCCAGCAGCCAATCGACCTTGGCTGGGGGAGAGGAAAAACTGTTTTTT. Its translation is CASSQSTLAGGEEKLFF.

This clonotype was counted ten times or more. This rearrangement joins TRBV28 to TRBJ1-2; TRBD1 matches 7 bases. CDR3 size: 14 residues. Germline V gene data show CDR1 as MDHEN and CDR2 as SYDVKM. The junction had 9 bases not matched to a gene; V was cut back by 5 bases and J by 6 bases. Written as DNA, the CDR3 is TGTGCCAGCAGTCAGCCCCCAGGGGGGGATGGCTACACCTTC. Translation: CASSQPPGGDGYTF.

The V gene is TRBV4-1, the J gene TRBJ1-1; D unclear. CDR1 is MGHRA and CDR2 is YSYEKL in the germline V gene. V was pared by 6 bases and J by 0 bases, with 11 bases between. CDR3 length equals 14 residues. DNA for the CDR3: TGCGCCAGCAGACGTTTTAGAGTGAACACTGAAGCTTTCTTT. Protein product: CASRRFRVNTEAFF.

The rearrangement uses TRBV27 and TRBJ1-5; no definite D call. The length of the CDR3 is 13 residues. The germline CDR1 and CDR2 sequences are MNHEY and SMNVEV (reference sequence). V gave up 0 bases and J gave up 5 bases, with 5 bases separating them. The CDR3 is CASSLSIDQPQHF. In DNA, the CDR3 is TGTGCCAGCAGTTTATCGATCGATCAGCCCCAGCATTTT.

The genes are TRBV6-2 or TRBV6-3 and TRBJ2-1; D remains ambiguous. The V gene lost 2 bases and the J gene lost 7 bases, with 15 bases spanning the gap. The CDR3 is 15 amino acids. The germline V gene encodes CDR1 MNHEY and CDR2 SVGEGT. CDR3 loop: CASSYHYTPRNEQFF. The CDR3 DNA sequence: TGTGCCAGCAGTTACCACTATACCCCAAGGAATGAGCAGTTCTTC.

The chain carries TRBV3-2 and TRBJ1-5; TRBD1 is the table's D call, not checked against the DNA. TRBV3-2 is labeled a pseudogene. This CDR3 spans 20 amino acids. CDR3 DNA sequence: TGTGCCAGCAGCCACACCCCCGATGTGAGGCCGTCTGGGAGCAATCAGCCCCAGCATTTT. Translated: CASSHTPDVRPSGSNQPQHF.

The chain recombines TRBV6-5 with TRBJ2-1, with 7 bases lining up with TRBD1. The CDR3 covers 18 residues. CDR1 is MNHEY and CDR2 is SVGAGI in the germline V gene. Trimming cost V 0 bases and J 3 bases; bases outside gene matches: 11. CDR3 loop: CASSYSLTKGAYYNEQFF. In DNA, the CDR3 is TGTGCCAGCAGTTACTCGCTTACCAAGGGGGCTTACTACAATGAGCAGTTCTTC.